These 10 T cell receptor beta chains originate from one sample sequenced in a study of OX40 agonist ivuxolimab in advanced cancers. TCRdb's table, derived via immunoSEQ multiplex PCR, lists solely in-frame clones and lacks some. The sample yields about 79,000 clones, 80% to 95% seen once. The source material was CD4+ or CD8+ T cells sorted from blood, sampled in a trial of the OX40 agonist ivuxolimab. Receptor source: an adult with an advanced solid tumor such as melanoma, head and neck, liver or kidney cancer.

The gene calls are TRBV30 and TRBJ1-4; TRBD1 aligns across 8 bases. CDR3 length: 14 amino acids. CDR1 GTSNPN and CDR2 SVGIG come from the germline V gene (reference sequence). Losses at the gene ends were 2 bases for V and 4 bases for J; bases not matched to a gene: 3. In DNA form, the CDR3 reads TGTGCCTGGAGTCCCACAGGGGGTAATGAAAAACTGTTTTTT. It specifies CAWSPTGGNEKLFF.

The table lists this clone with a count of one. The chain links TRBV4-1 to TRBJ2-3; the match to TRBD1 covers 10 bases. The length of the CDR3 is 15 residues. Losses at the gene ends were 2 bases for V and 6 bases for J; bases not matched to a gene: 5. Germline V CDR1 and CDR2: MGHRA, YSYEKL. The CDR3 is CASSQMTGGSDTQYF. The CDR3 bases are TGCGCCAGCAGCCAAATGACAGGGGGCTCGGATACGCAGTATTTT.

This clone was recorded once. The gene calls are TRBV6-6 and TRBJ1-5; TRBD1 agrees at 8 bases. In germline, CDR1 is MNHNY, CDR2 SVGAGI (reference sequence). Germline trimming cut 4 bases from V and 1 base from J; bases unmatched to any gene: 3. This CDR3 comprises 15 residues. This CDR3 reads CASSLNRGSNQPQHF. CDR3 in DNA: TGTGCCAGCAGTTTGAACAGGGGGAGCAATCAGCCCCAGCATTTT.

This chain uses TRBV30 with TRBJ1-6; 7 bases fit TRBD1. Germline V gene sequence: CDR1 GTSNPN, CDR2 SVGIG (reference sequence). The CDR3 consists of 14 residues. Trimming cost V 0 bases and J 6 bases; bases outside gene matches: 2. CDR3 sequence (DNA): TGTGCCTGGAGTGTACAGGGGCCTAATTCACCCCTCCACTTT. It is translated as CAWSVQGPNSPLHF.

This chain connects TRBV10-2 to TRBJ1-2; no clear D. The V end lost 2 bases, the J end lost 5 bases, and 9 bases lay between the germline ends. The CDR3 is 13 amino acids. Per the germline V gene, CDR1 is WSHSY and CDR2 is SAAADI. The CDR3 coding sequence is TGCGCCAGCAGTGAGATCCGCGGTTATGGCTACACCTTC. This translates into CASSEIRGYGYTF.

The V gene is TRBV15, the J gene TRBJ1-1; D unresolved. The V gene lost 0 bases and the J gene lost 0 bases, with 11 bases spanning the gap. Germline-derived CDR1 and CDR2 are LNHNV and YYDKDF (reference sequence). The length of the CDR3 is 16 residues. CDR3 sequence (DNA): TGTGCCACCAGCAGAGAGCGGATGAAGGTGAACACTGAAGCTTTCTTT. Protein sequence: CATSRERMKVNTEAFF.

CDR3 in DNA: TGTGCCAGCAGCTTGAGGGGCTCCTACAATGAGCAGTTCTTC. It codes for CASSLRGSYNEQFF. The chain joins TRBV5-8 to TRBJ2-1; D is perhaps TRBD1 (5 bases). CDR3 length: 14 residues. The germline V and J ends were trimmed by 1 base and 0 bases, with 5 bases remaining between them. Germline values: CDR1 SGHTS, CDR2 YDEGEE.

This rearrangement joins TRBV10-1 to TRBJ1-1, with D possibly matching TRBD1 (5 bases). The CDR3 is 14 residues long. Per germline, CDR1 WNHNN and CDR2 SYGVQD (reference sequence). V was pared by 5 bases and J by 1 base, with 11 bases between. CDR3 protein: CASSMTATNTEAFF. CDR3 nucleotides: TGCGCCAGCAGTATGACAGCTACGAACACTGAAGCTTTCTTT.

The gene calls are TRBV12-5 and TRBJ2-4, with D unclear. Trimming removed 0 bases from V and 5 bases from J, with 11 bases in between. This CDR3 spans 15 amino acids. Germline CDR1 and CDR2: LGHNT and FRNRAP. The CDR3 nucleotides read TGTGCTAGTGGTTTGGTAATTAGTAAACAAAACATTCAGTACTTC. Protein: CASGLVISKQNIQYF. Complete variable domain (other parts from reference TRBV12-5 and TRBJ2-4): DARVTQTPRHKVTEMGQEVTMRCQPILGHNTVFWYRQTMMQGLELLAYFRNRAPLDDSGMPKDRFSAEMPDATLATLKIQPSEPRDSAVYFCASGLVISKQNIQYFGAGTRLSVL.

This chain links TRBV19 with TRBJ1-1, with 9 bases aligning to TRBD1. This CDR3 is 16 amino acids long. V lost 1 base to trimming and J lost 4 bases; unmatched junction nucleotides: 7. Per the germline V gene, CDR1 is LNHDA and CDR2 is SQIVND (reference sequence). This CDR3 is CASSIAGQGRGTEAFF. In nucleotides, the CDR3 is TGTGCCAGTAGTATAGCGGGACAGGGTCGGGGCACTGAAGCTTTCTTT.